One sample yielded the 23 T cell receptor beta chains listed below, sequenced in a study of T cell repertoires in cytomegalovirus infection. Their antigens are not known. MiXCR, applied by TCRdb to the reads, yields one record per CDR3 protein. The sample records roughly 800,000 distinct CDR3 sequences, almost 30% being singletons. This sample comprised cultured CD8+ T cells from PBMCs, obtained from culture after CMV antigen stimulation. Source of these receptors: a human donor in good health (CMV status not recorded). Some clones in this sample may be carry-over from other donors' samples.

This clonotype was observed a handful of times. The chain uses TRBV5-4 and TRBJ1-1, with TRBD1 as a possible D gene (6 bases). Germline CDR1 and CDR2: SGHNT and YYREEE (reference sequence). The CDR3 has 14 amino acids. V was shortened by 1 base and J by 6 bases, with 13 bases between the two germline ends. CDR3 in amino acids: CASSLFPAGAEAFF. CDR3 coding DNA: TGTGCCAGCAGCTTGTTTCCAGCAGGGGCTGAAGCTTTCTTT.

The CDR3 DNA reads TGCGCCAGCACCCTCGGGCAGGGGAGCACAGATACGCAGTATTTT. It specifies CASTLGQGSTDTQYF. J is TRBJ2-3 and V is TRBV5-1; D possibly corresponds to TRBD1 (6 bases). Germline V lookup: CDR1 SGHRS, CDR2 YFSETQ. This CDR3 region has 15 residues. The germline V and J ends were trimmed by 6 bases and 0 bases, with 14 bases remaining between them.

The rearrangement links TRBV27 to TRBJ2-2; 9 bases map to TRBD1. The germline V gene encodes CDR1 MNHEY and CDR2 SMNVEV (reference sequence). The CDR3 covers 15 residues. Germline trimming cut 8 bases from V and 3 bases from J; bases unmatched to any gene: 7. The CDR3 here is CASGLQGADTGELFF. CDR3 coding DNA: TGTGCCAGCGGGCTACAGGGGGCGGACACCGGGGAGCTGTTTTTT.

This clonotype was observed a few times. CDR3: CASSRIPARLAGRTGELFF. The CDR3 DNA reads TGTGCCAGCAGCCGCATCCCGGCGCGCTTAGCGGGGAGAACCGGGGAGCTGTTTTTT. This rearrangement joins TRBV7-2 to TRBJ2-2; TRBD2 agrees at 8 bases. This CDR3 has 19 residues. J was trimmed by 5 bases and V by 5 bases; bases with no gene match: 19. CDR1 and CDR2 (germline): SGHTA, FQGNSA.

The chain couples TRBV3-1 to TRBJ2-1; the match to TRBD1 covers 10 bases. With V trimmed by 2 bases and J by 3 bases, 7 bases remained unmatched. Germline CDR1 and CDR2: LGHDT and YNNKEL (reference sequence). This CDR3 has 17 amino acids. CDR3 residues: CASSQLTGTGVYNEQFF. The CDR3 DNA follows: TGTGCCAGCAGCCAACTAACCGGGACAGGGGTCTACAATGAGCAGTTCTTC.

In this sample, this clonotype turned up a few times. This chain joins TRBV7-8 and TRBJ2-7; D perhaps matches TRBD1 (6 bases). The CDR3 has 12 residues. The ends were cut back, 6 bases at V and 6 bases at J, with 12 bases in the middle. In germline, CDR1 is SGHVS, CDR2 FQNEAQ. CDR3 coding DNA: TGTGCCAGCAGTTCCAGGGGATTCGAGCAGTACTTC. Protein: CASSSRGFEQYF.

The rearrangement uses TRBV27 and TRBJ2-1, with TRBD2 as a possible D gene (6 bases). The V end lost 6 bases, the J end lost 9 bases, and 21 bases lay between the germline ends. Germline CDR1 MNHEY, CDR2 SMNVEV (reference sequence). This CDR3 comprises 15 residues. The CDR3 reads CASSSSREPWGEQFF. Here the CDR3 DNA reads TGTGCCAGCAGCTCCTCTCGGGAGCCTTGGGGTGAGCAGTTCTTC.

In its sample, this clonotype was seen a few times. V usage is TRBV27 and J usage is TRBJ1-1; D perhaps matches TRBD1 (6 bases). V was trimmed by 6 bases and J by 4 bases, leaving 9 bases between them. Per the germline V gene, CDR1 is MNHEY and CDR2 is SMNVEV (reference sequence). The CDR3 spans 12 residues. The CDR3 spells CASRTGSTEAFF. CDR3 nucleotide sequence: TGTGCCAGCAGAACAGGGTCCACTGAAGCTTTCTTT.

This clonotype was observed a few times. J is TRBJ1-1 and V is TRBV7-9; weak D call: TRBD1 (6 bases). The CDR3 spans 16 residues. Germline V gene data show CDR1 as SEHNR and CDR2 as FQNEAQ (reference sequence). V was pared by 5 bases and J by 3 bases, with 19 bases between. CDR3 nucleotides: TGTGCCAGCAGCCAAACGGGGGGGCCAGCTCACACTGAAGCTTTCTTT. It codes for CASSQTGGPAHTEAFF. The complete variable domain, with remaining parts taken from reference TRBV7-9 and TRBJ1-1, reads DTGVSQNPRHKITKRGQNVTFRCDPISEHNRLYWYRQTLGQGPEFLTYFQNEAQLEKSRLLSDRFSAERPKGSFSTLEIQRTEQGDSAMYLCASSQTGGPAHTEAFFGQGTRLTVV.

The gene calls are TRBV6-1 and TRBJ2-7; D remains ambiguous. Germline V CDR1 and CDR2: MNHNS, SASEGT. Between the trimmed V and J ends, which lost 6 bases and 3 bases, there was a span of 9 bases. This CDR3 spans 12 amino acids. The CDR3 is CASRPRSYEQYF. The DNA of the CDR3 is TGTGCCAGCAGGCCCCGGAGCTACGAGCAGTACTTC.

The genes are TRBV4-2 and TRBJ2-2; D is unclear. The CDR3 covers 17 residues. Germline lookup yields CDR1 LGHNA and CDR2 YNFKEQ. Trimming took off 0 bases at V and 2 bases at J, with 13 bases between the two ends. CDR3 DNA: TGTGCCAGCAGCCAAGAAAATTATGCGGTTAACACCGGGGAGCTGTTTTTT. This translates into CASSQENYAVNTGELFF.

The gene calls are TRBV14 and TRBJ2-7, with D perhaps matching TRBD2 (6 bases). CDR3 size: 14 residues. Trimming shortened V by 4 bases and J by 6 bases, and 16 bases separated the two germline ends. CDR1 is SGHDN and CDR2 is FVKESK in the germline V gene. Here the CDR3 reads CASSPRGRVSEQYF. The CDR3, as DNA: TGTGCCAGCAGCCCGCGGGGCCGGGTTTCCGAGCAGTACTTC.

This clonotype was detected ten times or more. V and J are TRBV7-6 and TRBJ1-2; no clear D. Germline loops: CDR1 SGHVS, CDR2 FNYEAQ. The CDR3 is made up of 16 amino acids. V was cut by 5 bases and J by 0 bases, with 16 bases left in between. CDR3 amino acids: CASSPPAGSTNYGYTF. As DNA, the CDR3 is TGTGCCAGCAGCCCCCCGGCAGGCTCTACTAACTATGGCTACACCTTC. Filled out from reference TRBV7-6 and TRBJ1-2, the complete variable domain reads GAGVSQSPRYKVTKRGQDVALRCDPISGHVSLYWYRQALGQGPEFLTYFNYEAQQDKSGLPNDRFSAERPEGSISTLTIQRTEQRDSAMYRCASSPPAGSTNYGYTFGSGTRLTVV.

This clonotype was detected a few times. The chain uses TRBV11-2 and TRBJ1-2; D is perhaps TRBD1 (6 bases). This CDR3 region has 15 residues. Germline assignment: CDR1 SGHAT and CDR2 FQNNGV. V was trimmed by 4 bases and J by 2 bases, leaving 14 bases between them. The CDR3 here is CASSSRQDLNYGYTF. The CDR3, as DNA: TGTGCCAGCAGCTCCAGACAGGATCTCAACTATGGCTACACCTTC.

This clonotype was counted many times. The chain couples TRBV7-2 to TRBJ2-7, with D possibly matching TRBD1 (6 bases). From germline, CDR1 is SGHTA and CDR2 FQGNSA. The CDR3 is 16 residues long. V was shortened by 5 bases and J by 2 bases, with 19 bases between the two germline ends. In nucleotides, the CDR3 is TGTGCCAGCAGCCCGACGGTTGGCAGGGACACCTACGAGCAGTACTTC. This translates into CASSPTVGRDTYEQYF.

This clonotype was seen repeatedly, ten times or more. The chain joins TRBV7-3 to TRBJ1-2, with 10 positions matching TRBD1. This CDR3 spans 15 amino acids. Germline V lookup: CDR1 SGHTA, CDR2 FQGTGA. V lost 3 bases to trimming and J lost 4 bases; unmatched junction nucleotides: 5. The CDR3 DNA is TGTGCCAGCAGCTTGGGACAGGGGAGTTCCTATGGCTACACCTTC. This codes for CASSLGQGSSYGYTF.

Many counts were recorded for this clonotype. In DNA, the CDR3 is TGTGCCAGCAGCCCAAGGGCCGGGGGCGATACGCAGTATTTT. This gives the protein CASSPRAGGDTQYF. This chain joins TRBV11-1 and TRBJ2-3; TRBD1 or TRBD2 may be the D gene (6 bases each). V lost 5 bases to trimming and J lost 6 bases, with 15 bases between them. This CDR3 comprises 14 residues. Germline V gives CDR1 SGHAT, CDR2 FQDESV (reference sequence).

A few counts support this clonotype. The chain carries TRBV6-2 or TRBV6-3 and TRBJ2-1; 11 positions match TRBD2. V shed 6 bases and J 7 bases; nucleotides not matched to a gene: 11. Germline V gene data show CDR1 as MNHEY and CDR2 as SVGEGT. This CDR3 region has 16 residues. CDR3 DNA sequence: TGTGCCAGCAGCAGCCCGGGACTAGCGGCGGGGAATGAGCAGTTCTTC. Protein product: CASSSPGLAAGNEQFF.

The chain combines TRBV7-9 with TRBJ1-5, with D possibly TRBD1 on 6 matching bases. Germline V gene sequence: CDR1 SEHNR, CDR2 FQNEAQ (reference sequence). The V gene lost 5 bases and the J gene lost 8 bases, with 19 bases spanning the gap. This CDR3 is built from 15 residues. The CDR3 reads CASSPSRGAKEPQHF. As DNA, the CDR3 is TGTGCCAGCAGCCCTAGCCGGGGGGCAAAGGAGCCCCAGCATTTT.

This clonotype has a count of ten or more. The chain couples TRBV6-1 to TRBJ2-7, with a tentative D call TRBD1 (6 bases). Germline lookup yields CDR1 MNHNS and CDR2 SASEGT. Trimming took off 6 bases at V and 4 bases at J, with 19 bases between the two ends. This CDR3 contains 15 residues. The DNA for the CDR3 is TGTGCCAGCAGAGGTTTCGCCAGGGACATGTACGAGCAGTACGTC. It is translated as CASRGFARDMYEQYV.

This clonotype appeared a few times. This chain uses TRBV6-2 or TRBV6-3 with TRBJ2-6; D is unresolved. V was shortened by 3 bases and J by 0 bases, with 9 bases between the two germline ends. This CDR3 contains 16 residues. From germline, CDR1 is MNHEY and CDR2 SVGEGT. The CDR3 region has the DNA TGTGCCAGCAGTTATCCCCAAATCTCTGGGGCCAACGTCCTGACTTTC. Translated: CASSYPQISGANVLTF.

This clonotype was detected a few times. The genes are TRBV7-9 and TRBJ2-3, with TRBD1 matching 9 bases. Germline V gene lookup returns CDR1 SEHNR and CDR2 FQNEAQ (reference sequence). This CDR3 is 15 amino acids long. V lost 3 bases to trimming and J lost 2 bases; unmatched junction nucleotides: 3. In DNA, the CDR3 is TGTGCCAGCAGCTTCGGGACAGGGTTCACAGATACGCAGTATTTT. This codes for CASSFGTGFTDTQYF.

This clonotype was detected a few times. The V call is TRBV2, the J call TRBJ2-3, with no clear D. The germline V and J ends were trimmed by 10 bases and 6 bases, with 11 bases remaining between them. Germline V gene data show CDR1 as SNHLY and CDR2 as FYNNEI. The CDR3 spans 11 residues. CDR3 nucleotides: TGTGCCACCGCCCGATGGGATACGCAGTATTTT. Encoded protein: CATARWDTQYF.